This TCR beta chain came from a study of T cell repertoires in cytomegalovirus infection. Whole-study context: Shared public TCR beta signatures pointed to both CMV infection and a matching HLA type. Whole-study findings and limits: The ex vivo response was dominated by HLA-C-restricted CMV-specific TCR beta clonotypes. Frequencies of public TCR beta families were cumulated, and this identified carriers of CMV plus the relevant HLA.

Comments on this clonotype: Its antigen is unidentified.

TCRdb analysed the reads with MiXCR anew, one entry per CDR3 protein. The repertoire holds 600,000 to 800,000 distinct CDR3 sequences, with 20% to 25% as singletons. Material for sequencing was CD8+ T cells from PBMCs. The receptor's source is a human donor in good health (CMV status not recorded). Some clones in this sample may be carry-over from other donors' samples.

The chain's CDR3 is CASSLFVHEQYF. The CDR3 bases are TGCGCCAGCAGCTTGTTTGTCCACGAGCAGTACTTC. The chain is built from TRBV5-1 and TRBJ2-7; the D is unclear. This CDR3 contains 12 residues. The germline V and J ends were trimmed by 1 base and 5 bases, with 7 bases remaining between them. The germline gives CDR1 SGHRS, CDR2 YFSETQ.